This entry lists 6 T cell receptor beta chains sequenced from one sample in a study of control samples from healthy donors and cancer patients. Profiling relied on immunoSEQ multiplex PCR, and the TCRdb table lists in-frame clones only, not all of them. The sample shows tens of thousands of clones, 65% to 90% of them seen only once. Source material: blood. The receptors come from a man between 35 and 55 years old in good health.

V and J are TRBV19 and TRBJ1-1; no clear D. CDR1 LNHDA and CDR2 SQIVND come from the germline V gene (reference sequence). V was clipped by 3 bases and J by 2 bases, with 7 bases between them. The CDR3 consists of 13 residues. The CDR3 loop reads CASSMQVNTEAFF. In DNA, the CDR3 is TGTGCCAGTAGTATGCAGGTAAACACTGAAGCTTTCTTT.

The rearrangement uses TRBV13 and TRBJ2-1; possible D gene TRBD2, 6 bases. This CDR3 contains 12 residues. CDR1 PRHDT and CDR2 FYEKMQ come from the germline V gene (reference sequence). Trimming removed 5 bases at V and 13 bases at J, with 15 bases between. The CDR3 DNA reads TGTGCCAGCAGCGTTAACCGGGACTCCCAGTTCTTC. Amino acid sequence: CASSVNRDSQFF. Together with reference TRBV13 and TRBJ2-1, the CDR3 gives the full variable domain: AAGVIQSPRHLIKEKRETATLKCYPIPRHDTVYWYQQGPGQDPQFLISFYEKMQSDKGSIPDRFSAQQFSDYHSELNMSSLELGDSALYFCASSVNRDSQFFGPGTRLTVL.

This sequence joins TRBV11-1 and TRBJ2-7; the D gene could be TRBD1 or TRBD2 (6 bases each). Germline V lookup: CDR1 SGHAT, CDR2 FQDESV (reference sequence). V was trimmed by 3 bases and J by 7 bases, leaving 13 bases between them. This CDR3 region has 13 residues. In DNA form, the CDR3 reads TGTGCCAGCAGCTTTGGGGGGCCAGAGGAGCAGTACTTC. Translation: CASSFGGPEEQYF.

Only a few counts were recorded for this clone. This rearrangement joins TRBV12-3 or TRBV12-4 to TRBJ2-7; D gene uncertain. The CDR3 totals 12 residues. V dropped 6 bases and J dropped 2 bases, with 8 bases sitting between them. The CDR3 nucleotides are TGTGCCAGCAGCCGCCATCCCTACGAGCAGTACTTC. Its translation is CASSRHPYEQYF.

Only a few counts were recorded for this clone. V is TRBV20-1 and J is TRBJ1-4; D is ambiguous. CDR1 is DFQATT and CDR2 is SNEGSKA in the germline V gene (reference sequence). The CDR3 runs 11 residues. V was clipped by 5 bases and J by 7 bases, with 8 bases between them. The CDR3 DNA reads as TGCAGTGCTCCCCTCGGTGAAAAACTGTTTTTT. It codes for CSAPLGEKLFF.

The chain links TRBV27 to TRBJ2-3; D is undetermined. The CDR3 is made up of 15 amino acids. V was cut by 8 bases and J by 2 bases, with 17 bases left in between. Germline assignment: CDR1 MNHEY and CDR2 SMNVEV (reference sequence). The CDR3 region is CASSIVAAHTDTQYF. The CDR3 nucleotides read TGTGCCAGCTCTATCGTGGCGGCCCACACAGATACGCAGTATTTT.